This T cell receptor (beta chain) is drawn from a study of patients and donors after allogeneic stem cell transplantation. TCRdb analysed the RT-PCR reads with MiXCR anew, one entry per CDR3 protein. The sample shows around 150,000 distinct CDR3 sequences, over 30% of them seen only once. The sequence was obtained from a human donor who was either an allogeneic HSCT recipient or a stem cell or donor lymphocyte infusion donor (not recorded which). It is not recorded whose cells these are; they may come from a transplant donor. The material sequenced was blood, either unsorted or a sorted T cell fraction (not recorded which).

CDR3 sequence reads: CASSLAGIVNTEAFF. The CDR3 DNA is TGTGCCAGCAGTTTGGCAGGGATCGTGAACACTGAAGCTTTCTTT. The chain has TRBV27 and TRBJ1-1, with TRBD1 as a possible D gene (5 bases). V was clipped by 3 bases and J by 0 bases, with 11 bases between them. Germline assignment: CDR1 MNHEY and CDR2 SMNVEV (reference sequence). The CDR3 spans 15 residues.